A selection of T cell receptor beta chains follows, all from one sample in a study of regulatory T cells in long-lasting Graves disease. TCRdb passed the multiplex PCR reads through MiXCR, listing each CDR3 protein once. The table lists a few hundred thousand distinct CDR3 sequences, approximately 12% of them singletons. This sample was shared with a second study, whose subject was T cells in Graves' hyperthyroidism and ophthalmopathy.

Specimen: peripheral blood mononuclear cells (PBMCs), collected at new diagnosis, from a patient treated with antithyroid drugs. All receptors come from a man aged 25-45 years with Graves disease. The CDR3 runs from the conserved cysteine through the conserved F or W. The order of the fields is V gene, D gene, clone size, J gene, CDR3 length, CDR3 protein, CDR3 DNA. The D gene is left open where the match is weak. Clone size, where shown, is once, few, many, or a class for clones that have expanded.

v_gene: TRBV7-9; d_gene: .; abundance: few; j_gene: TRBJ1-2; len: 15; CDR3aa: CASSLEIQGEVGYTF; CDR3nt: TGTGCCAGCAGCTTGGAGATTCAGGGCGAGGTGGGCTACACCTTC
v_gene: TRBV5-1; d_gene: TRBD2; abundance: .; j_gene: TRBJ2-5; len: 14; CDR3aa: CASRFLAVQETQYF; CDR3nt: TGCGCCAGCAGATTTCTAGCGGTGCAAGAGACCCAGTACTTC
v_gene: TRBV12-3/TRBV12-4; d_gene: .; abundance: .; j_gene: TRBJ2-7; len: 12; CDR3aa: CAGSLDRREQYF; CDR3nt: TGTGCCGGCAGTTTGGACCGTCGGGAGCAGTACTTC
v_gene: TRBV6-1; d_gene: .; abundance: few; j_gene: TRBJ1-1; len: 15; CDR3aa: CASNSLVTANTEAFF; CDR3nt: TGTGCCAGCAACTCATTGGTAACAGCAAACACTGAAGCTTTCTTT
v_gene: TRBV7-9; d_gene: TRBD2; abundance: few; j_gene: TRBJ2-1; len: 14; CDR3aa: CASSSGGAGNEQFF; CDR3nt: TGTGCCAGCAGCTCGGGGGGGGCGGGGAATGAGCAGTTCTTC
v_gene: TRBV2; d_gene: .; abundance: .; j_gene: TRBJ1-5; len: 14; CDR3aa: CASSSQSDYQPQHF; CDR3nt: TGTGCCAGCAGTTCGCAGTCAGATTATCAGCCCCAGCATTTT
v_gene: TRBV24-1; d_gene: .; abundance: .; j_gene: TRBJ1-2; len: 16; CDR3aa: CATSDPTVAGSNGYTF; CDR3nt: TGTGCCACCAGTGACCCCACCGTTGCAGGGAGCAATGGCTACACCTTC
v_gene: TRBV19; d_gene: .; abundance: once; j_gene: TRBJ2-2; len: 15; CDR3aa: CASSIFEGPTRELFF; CDR3nt: TGTGCCAGTAGTATTTTCGAGGGCCCGACGCGGGAGCTGTTTTTT
v_gene: TRBV6-1; d_gene: TRBD1; abundance: many; j_gene: TRBJ2-7; len: 11; CDR3aa: CSHRGNYEQYF; CDR3nt: TGTTCTCACAGGGGGAACTACGAGCAGTACTTC
v_gene: TRBV7-8; d_gene: TRBD2; abundance: .; j_gene: TRBJ2-7; len: 16; CDR3aa: CASSLGTSGRGYEQYF; CDR3nt: TGTGCCAGCAGCTTAGGGACTAGCGGGAGGGGATACGAGCAGTACTTC
v_gene: TRBV11-2; d_gene: .; abundance: many; j_gene: TRBJ2-5; len: 15; CDR3aa: CASSLVVGSQETQYF; CDR3nt: TGTGCCAGCAGCTTAGTGGTGGGAAGCCAAGAGACCCAGTACTTC
v_gene: TRBV6-5; d_gene: TRBD2; abundance: .; j_gene: TRBJ2-1; len: 16; CDR3aa: CASSYQGLAGGDEQFF; CDR3nt: TGTGCCAGCAGTTATCAAGGACTAGCGGGAGGTGATGAGCAGTTCTTC
v_gene: TRBV29-1; d_gene: TRBD2; abundance: .; j_gene: TRBJ2-7; len: 12; CDR3aa: CSGGGSGSEQYF; CDR3nt: TGCAGCGGGGGGGGGAGCGGGAGCGAGCAGTACTTC
v_gene: TRBV2; d_gene: .; abundance: many; j_gene: TRBJ2-1; len: 16; CDR3aa: CASTRGQGEGRGEQFF; CDR3nt: TGTGCCAGCACGCGAGGTCAGGGGGAGGGCCGAGGGGAGCAGTTCTTC
v_gene: TRBV24-1; d_gene: .; abundance: many; j_gene: TRBJ2-1; len: 14; CDR3aa: CATSDPGAYNEQFF; CDR3nt: TGTGCCACCAGTGACCCCGGGGCTTACAATGAGCAGTTCTTC
v_gene: TRBV14; d_gene: .; abundance: .; j_gene: TRBJ2-7; len: 13; CDR3aa: CASSPQTSYEQYF; CDR3nt: TGTGCCAGCAGCCCACAGACATCCTACGAGCAGTACTTC
v_gene: TRBV27; d_gene: TRBD2; abundance: many; j_gene: TRBJ2-1; len: 15; CDR3aa: CASRQLAVSYNEQFF; CDR3nt: TGTGCCAGCAGACAACTAGCGGTCTCCTACAATGAGCAGTTCTTC
v_gene: TRBV19; d_gene: TRBD2; abundance: few; j_gene: TRBJ2-4; len: 18; CDR3aa: CASSIGGRTQEAKNIQYF; CDR3nt: TGTGCCAGTAGTATAGGCGGGAGGACCCAAGAAGCCAAAAACATTCAGTACTTC
v_gene: TRBV6-2/TRBV6-3; d_gene: .; abundance: many; j_gene: TRBJ2-3; len: 15; CDR3aa: CATEASQAGTDTQYF; CDR3nt: TGTGCCACCGAGGCCTCCCAGGCGGGCACAGATACGCAGTATTTT
v_gene: TRBV14; d_gene: TRBD1; abundance: .; j_gene: TRBJ2-2; len: 15; CDR3aa: CASSQVTGGKGELFF; CDR3nt: TGTGCCAGCAGCCAAGTTACAGGGGGCAAAGGGGAGCTGTTTTTT
v_gene: TRBV19; d_gene: .; abundance: few; j_gene: TRBJ1-1; len: 15; CDR3aa: CASSIKISTYTEAFF; CDR3nt: TGTGCCAGTAGTATTAAGATTTCTACCTACACTGAAGCTTTCTTT
v_gene: TRBV10-2; d_gene: .; abundance: many; j_gene: TRBJ2-3; len: 14; CDR3aa: CASSGGHLTDTQYF; CDR3nt: TGCGCCAGCAGTGGGGGCCATCTCACAGATACGCAGTATTTT
v_gene: TRBV12-3/TRBV12-4; d_gene: .; abundance: many; j_gene: TRBJ2-7; len: 15; CDR3aa: CASSPRLDRSYEQYF; CDR3nt: TGTGCCAGCAGTCCCCGGCTCGACCGTTCCTACGAGCAGTACTTC
v_gene: TRBV2; d_gene: TRBD1; abundance: many; j_gene: TRBJ1-2; len: 14; CDR3aa: CASSPGTEVYGYTF; CDR3nt: TGTGCCAGCAGCCCCGGGACAGAAGTCTATGGCTACACCTTC
v_gene: TRBV11-2; d_gene: .; abundance: many; j_gene: TRBJ1-1; len: 13; CDR3aa: CASSLELKSEAFF; CDR3nt: TGTGCCAGCAGCTTAGAACTCAAGTCTGAAGCTTTCTTT
v_gene: TRBV10-2; d_gene: .; abundance: .; j_gene: TRBJ2-2; len: 16; CDR3aa: CASSHGGGINTGELFF; CDR3nt: TGCGCCAGCAGCCACGGAGGCGGGATTAACACCGGGGAGCTGTTTTTT
v_gene: TRBV28; d_gene: TRBD1; abundance: many; j_gene: TRBJ2-3; len: 16; CDR3aa: CASGGTGAGGTDTQYF; CDR3nt: TGTGCCAGCGGAGGGACAGGGGCTGGAGGCACAGATACGCAGTATTTT
v_gene: TRBV30; d_gene: TRBD1; abundance: few; j_gene: TRBJ2-7; len: 13; CDR3aa: CAWSGTGPYEQYF; CDR3nt: TGTGCCTGGTCCGGGACAGGGCCGTACGAGCAGTACTTC
v_gene: TRBV12-3/TRBV12-4; d_gene: .; abundance: many; j_gene: TRBJ1-5; len: 13; CDR3aa: CASSRTVGGPQHF; CDR3nt: TGTGCCAGCAGTCGAACAGTGGGCGGGCCCCAGCATTTT
v_gene: TRBV3-1; d_gene: .; abundance: many; j_gene: TRBJ2-7; len: 14; CDR3aa: CASSQAGGENEQYF; CDR3nt: TGTGCCAGCAGCCAAGCCGGGGGTGAGAACGAGCAGTACTTC
v_gene: TRBV14; d_gene: .; abundance: many; j_gene: TRBJ2-7; len: 14; CDR3aa: CASSQLLAQYEQYF; CDR3nt: TGTGCCAGCAGCCAATTGCTAGCGCAGTACGAGCAGTACTTC
v_gene: TRBV7-9; d_gene: .; abundance: few; j_gene: TRBJ1-2; len: 17; CDR3aa: CASSSPGEILNNYGYTF; CDR3nt: TGTGCCAGCAGCTCACCAGGGGAGATCTTGAATAACTATGGCTACACCTTC
v_gene: TRBV15; d_gene: .; abundance: many; j_gene: TRBJ1-1; len: 15; CDR3aa: CATSRDNVGNQEAFF; CDR3nt: TGTGCCACCAGCAGAGATAATGTGGGGAACCAAGAAGCTTTCTTT
v_gene: TRBV20-1; d_gene: .; abundance: many; j_gene: TRBJ2-1; len: 13; CDR3aa: CSGDAGPYNEQFF; CDR3nt: TGCAGTGGGGACGCCGGACCTTACAATGAGCAGTTCTTC
v_gene: TRBV7-9; d_gene: .; abundance: many; j_gene: TRBJ2-7; len: 12; CDR3aa: CASSFGQLGQYF; CDR3nt: TGTGCCAGCAGCTTCGGACAGCTCGGGCAGTACTTC
v_gene: TRBV6-2/TRBV6-3; d_gene: .; abundance: many; j_gene: TRBJ1-4; len: 12; CDR3aa: CASSFDGEKLFF; CDR3nt: TGTGCCAGCAGTTTCGATGGGGAAAAACTGTTTTTT
v_gene: TRBV5-1; d_gene: TRBD2; abundance: many; j_gene: TRBJ2-7; len: 15; CDR3aa: CASRIGPSGSNEQYF; CDR3nt: TGCGCCAGCCGTATAGGGCCTAGCGGGAGCAACGAGCAGTACTTC
v_gene: TRBV15; d_gene: TRBD1; abundance: .; j_gene: TRBJ1-2; len: 17; CDR3aa: CATSRDSSRGHNYGYTF; CDR3nt: TGTGCCACCAGCAGAGATTCAAGCAGGGGGCATAACTATGGCTACACCTTC
v_gene: TRBV11-2; d_gene: .; abundance: .; j_gene: TRBJ2-2; len: 14; CDR3aa: CASSMQRGAGELFF; CDR3nt: TGTGCCAGCAGCATGCAACGGGGAGCTGGGGAGCTGTTTTTT
v_gene: TRBV24-1; d_gene: TRBD1; abundance: many; j_gene: TRBJ2-7; len: 11; CDR3aa: CATGQFYEQYF; CDR3nt: TGTGCCACGGGACAGTTTTACGAGCAGTACTTC
v_gene: TRBV20-1; d_gene: .; abundance: few; j_gene: TRBJ2-1; len: 15; CDR3aa: CSATERTKGGNEQFF; CDR3nt: TGCAGTGCTACAGAAAGGACTAAAGGGGGCAATGAGCAGTTCTTC
v_gene: TRBV15; d_gene: .; abundance: many; j_gene: TRBJ2-1; len: 12; CDR3aa: CATSRVYNEQFF; CDR3nt: TGTGCCACCAGCAGGGTCTACAATGAGCAGTTCTTC
v_gene: TRBV29-1; d_gene: .; abundance: few; j_gene: TRBJ2-3; len: 14; CDR3aa: CSVEEGGSPDTQYF; CDR3nt: TGCAGCGTTGAAGAGGGGGGCTCACCAGATACGCAGTATTTT
v_gene: TRBV7-9; d_gene: .; abundance: many; j_gene: TRBJ2-7; len: 11; CDR3aa: CASSLGDEQYF; CDR3nt: TGTGCCAGCAGCCTAGGGGACGAGCAGTACTTC